These 14 T cell receptor beta chains were sequenced from one sample in a study of cytomegalovirus exposure and HLA in healthy donors. PCR involved 60 Vbeta and 13 Jbeta primers. Profiled with immunoSEQ multiplex PCR; TCRdb holds only in-frame clones, not every one. The sample shows 160,000 or so clones, roughly 85% of them seen only once. Material for sequencing was PBMCs. All receptors come from a man between 40 and 49 years old in good health and CMV-seronegative.

This chain links TRBV5-4 with TRBJ1-4; 7 nucleotides line up with TRBD1. The CDR3 runs to 14 residues. Germline V gene data show CDR1 as SGHNT and CDR2 as YYREEE (reference sequence). V shed 4 bases and J 3 bases; nucleotides not matched to a gene: 3. The CDR3 DNA follows: TGTGCCAGCAGCCGACAGGGCCCTAATGAAAAACTGTTTTTT. Protein: CASSRQGPNEKLFF.

The chain joins TRBV28 to TRBJ1-2, with no clear D. From germline, CDR1 is MDHEN and CDR2 SYDVKM. The CDR3 is 16 amino acids. Trimming pared 3 bases from V and 0 bases from J, leaving 14 bases between. CDR3 in amino acids: CASSFRSTPPNYGYTF. The CDR3 DNA sequence: TGTGCCAGCAGTTTCAGGTCGACCCCGCCTAACTATGGCTACACCTTC.

This clone has just a few counts. J is TRBJ2-7 and V is TRBV5-4; 7 nucleotides match TRBD1. This CDR3 contains 15 residues. V lost 0 bases and J lost 6; bases outside the gene matches: 9. CDR1 is SGHNT, CDR2 YYREEE, per germline (reference sequence). CDR3 nucleotides: TGTGCCAGCAGCTTGGTGTTCTCATCAGGGGGCGAGCAGTACTTC. Its translation is CASSLVFSSGGEQYF.

This clone was seen a few times. The chain combines TRBV6-5 with TRBJ2-3; 7 bases are a match to TRBD2. With 5 bases clipped from V and 1 base from J, the junction kept 6 bases outside the gene matches. Germline CDR1 reads MNHEY; CDR2 reads SVGAGI. The CDR3 totals 15 residues. The CDR3 is CASSNPLAGTDTQYF. CDR3 in DNA: TGTGCCAGCAGTAACCCCCTAGCGGGCACAGATACGCAGTATTTT.

This chain uses TRBV7-9 with TRBJ2-1, with D possibly being TRBD1 (6 bases). CDR1 is SEHNR, CDR2 FQNEAQ, per germline (reference sequence). The CDR3 sequence is 12 residues long. V lost 3 bases, J lost 6 bases, and 6 bases lay in between. The CDR3 nucleotides are TGTGCCAGCAGCTTGACAGGCAATGAGCAGTTCTTC. Its translation: CASSLTGNEQFF.

The V gene is TRBV14, the J gene TRBJ2-3; TRBD2 agrees at 7 bases. The ends lost 4 bases at V and 2 bases at J; junction bases unmatched: 9. This CDR3 is 16 amino acids long. CDR1 is SGHDN, CDR2 FVKESK, per germline. For the CDR3, the DNA is TGTGCCAGCAGCCCAAGCCGGACTAGAGCCACAGATACGCAGTATTTT. It translates to CASSPSRTRATDTQYF.

The CDR3 protein is CASSAGTGGFNEQFF. In DNA, the CDR3 is TGTGCCAGCTCAGCGGGGACAGGGGGCTTCAATGAGCAGTTCTTC. The V call is TRBV18, the J call TRBJ2-1; 12 bases match TRBD1. The ends lost 5 bases at V and 6 bases at J; junction bases unmatched: 5. Germline CDR1 reads KGHSH; CDR2 reads LQKENI. The CDR3 contains 15 residues. The full variable domain, with the rest looked up from reference TRBV18 and TRBJ2-1, is NAGVMQNPRHLVRRRGQEARLRCSPMKGHSHVYWYRQLPEEGLKFMVYLQKENIIDESGMPKERFSAEFPKEGPSILRIQQVVRGDSAAYFCASSAGTGGFNEQFFGPGTRLTVL.

The chain combines TRBV15 with TRBJ1-3; D remains unclear. This CDR3 contains 15 residues. The germline CDR1 and CDR2 sequences are LNHNV and YYDKDF (reference sequence). V lost 6 bases and J 4 bases, leaving 16 bases between the germline ends. Here the CDR3 DNA reads TGTGCCACCAGGAAAGACACCTTAAAGGGAAACACCATATATTTT. Translation gives CATRKDTLKGNTIYF. Looking up the rest from reference TRBV15 and TRBJ1-3 gives the full variable domain: DAMVIQNPRYQVTQFGKPVTLSCSQTLNHNVMYWYQQKSSQAPKLLFHYYDKDFNNEADTPDNFQSRRPNTSFCFLDIRSPGLGDTAMYLCATRKDTLKGNTIYFGEGSWLTVV.

The rearrangement links TRBV19 to TRBJ2-5; 7 nucleotides match TRBD1. The CDR3 contains 14 residues. The ends lost 3 bases at V and 2 bases at J; junction bases unmatched: 3. CDR1 is LNHDA, CDR2 SQIVND, per germline (reference sequence). Here the CDR3 reads CASSIYRGQETQYF. The CDR3 bases are TGTGCCAGTAGTATTTACAGGGGACAAGAGACCCAGTACTTC.

This chain uses TRBV5-5 with TRBJ2-2, with TRBD2 identical over 8 bases. The germline V gene encodes CDR1 SGHKS and CDR2 YYEKEE (reference sequence). V trimming: 3 bases; J trimming: 1 base; junction bases outside the gene matches: 8. The CDR3 is 17 amino acids. The CDR3 DNA reads as TGTGCCAGCAGCTGGGGTCGTAGCGGGAAGAACACCGGGGAGCTGTTTTTT. It yields the protein CASSWGRSGKNTGELFF.

Concerning this clone itself: At one end, the junction sequence differs from germline, possibly due to a read error. V is TRBV10-1 and J is TRBJ2-4; D is possibly TRBD1 (5 bases). Germline lookup yields CDR1 WNHNN and CDR2 SYGVQD (reference sequence). This CDR3 is 11 amino acids long. The CDR3 DNA follows: TGCGCCACCGTAGGGGAAAACAGTCAGTACTTC. Protein: CATVGENSQYF.

The V call is TRBV5-1, the J call TRBJ1-4; possibly TRBD1 for D (6 bases). The V gene's germline CDR1 is SGHRS and CDR2 YFSETQ. The V end lost 3 bases, the J end lost 8 bases, and 14 bases lay between the germline ends. The CDR3 consists of 14 residues. The CDR3 bases are TGCGCCAGCAGCTACCGGGACATAGGAGAAAAACTGTTTTTT. Its protein product is CASSYRDIGEKLFF.

The chain carries TRBV30 and TRBJ1-5, with 12 bases fitting TRBD1. The CDR3 is 17 amino acids. CDR1 is GTSNPN and CDR2 is SVGIG in the germline V gene (reference sequence). V trimming: 6 bases; J trimming: 2 bases; junction bases outside the gene matches: 11. The CDR3 protein is CACSRDRGRRGNQPQHF. For the CDR3, the DNA is TGTGCCTGTTCCCGGGACAGGGGGCGTCGGGGCAATCAGCCCCAGCATTTT.

The chain combines TRBV5-1 with TRBJ2-7, with TRBD2 as a possible D gene (5 bases). The CDR3 sequence is 15 residues long. V lost 4 bases, J lost 0 bases, and 14 bases lay in between. In germline, CDR1 is SGHRS, CDR2 YFSETQ. CDR3 nucleotide sequence: TGCGCCAGCAGCCCCAGCGGACTGGACTCCTACGAGCAGTACTTC. Translation gives CASSPSGLDSYEQYF. The full variable domain, completed using reference TRBV5-1 and TRBJ2-7, is KAGVTQTPRYLIKTRGQQVTLSCSPISGHRSVSWYQQTPGQGLQFLFEYFSETQRNKGNFPGRFSGRQFSNSRSEMNVSTLELGDSALYLCASSPSGLDSYEQYFGPGTRLTVT.